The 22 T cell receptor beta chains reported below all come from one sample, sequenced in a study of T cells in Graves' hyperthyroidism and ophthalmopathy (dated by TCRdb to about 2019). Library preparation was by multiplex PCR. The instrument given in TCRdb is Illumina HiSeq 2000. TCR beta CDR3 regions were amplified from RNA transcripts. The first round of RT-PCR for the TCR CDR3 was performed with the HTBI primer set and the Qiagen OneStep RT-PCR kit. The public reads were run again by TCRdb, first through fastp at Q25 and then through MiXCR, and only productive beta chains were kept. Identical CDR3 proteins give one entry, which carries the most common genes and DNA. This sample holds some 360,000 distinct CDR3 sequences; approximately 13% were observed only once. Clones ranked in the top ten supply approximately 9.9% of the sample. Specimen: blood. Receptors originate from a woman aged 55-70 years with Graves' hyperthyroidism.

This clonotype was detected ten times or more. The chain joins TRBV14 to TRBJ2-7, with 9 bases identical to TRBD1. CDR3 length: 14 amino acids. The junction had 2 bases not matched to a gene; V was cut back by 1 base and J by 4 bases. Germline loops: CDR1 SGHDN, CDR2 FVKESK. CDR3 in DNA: TGTGCCAGCAGCCAAGGGACAGGGGAGTACGAGCAGTACTTC. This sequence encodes CASSQGTGEYEQYF.

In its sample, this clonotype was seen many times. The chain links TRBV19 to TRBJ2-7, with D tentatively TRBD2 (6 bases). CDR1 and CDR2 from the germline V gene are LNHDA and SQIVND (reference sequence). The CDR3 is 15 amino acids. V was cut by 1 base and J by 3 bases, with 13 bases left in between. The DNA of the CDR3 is TGTGCCAGTAGTATAGGCCCGGGGGTGGACTACGAGCAGTACTTC. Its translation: CASSIGPGVDYEQYF.

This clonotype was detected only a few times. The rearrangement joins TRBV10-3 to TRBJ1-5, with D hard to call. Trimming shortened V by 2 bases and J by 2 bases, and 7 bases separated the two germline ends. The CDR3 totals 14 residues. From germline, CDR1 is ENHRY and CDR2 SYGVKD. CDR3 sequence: CAISEKLGNQPQHF. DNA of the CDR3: TGTGCCATCAGTGAGAAACTCGGCAATCAGCCCCAGCATTTT.

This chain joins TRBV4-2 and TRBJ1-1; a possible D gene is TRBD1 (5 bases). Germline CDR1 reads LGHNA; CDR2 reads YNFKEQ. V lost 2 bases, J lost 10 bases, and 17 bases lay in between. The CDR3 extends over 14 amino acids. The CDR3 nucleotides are TGTGCCAGCAGCCAACGGGGGACCGTGGACGGAGCTTTCTTT. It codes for CASSQRGTVDGAFF.

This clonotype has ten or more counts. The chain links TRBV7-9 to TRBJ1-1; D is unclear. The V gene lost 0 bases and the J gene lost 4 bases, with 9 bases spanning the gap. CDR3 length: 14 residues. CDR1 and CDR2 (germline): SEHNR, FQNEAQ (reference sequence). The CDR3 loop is CASSLAGRPTEAFF. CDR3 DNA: TGTGCCAGCAGCTTAGCTGGGCGTCCCACTGAAGCTTTCTTT.

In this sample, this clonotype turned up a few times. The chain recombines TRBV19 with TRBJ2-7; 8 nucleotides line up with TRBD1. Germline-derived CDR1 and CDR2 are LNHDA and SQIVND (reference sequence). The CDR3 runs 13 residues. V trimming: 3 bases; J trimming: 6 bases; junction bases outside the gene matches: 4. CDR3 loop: CASSIQGASEQYF. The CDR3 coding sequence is TGTGCCAGTAGTATTCAGGGGGCAAGCGAGCAGTACTTC.

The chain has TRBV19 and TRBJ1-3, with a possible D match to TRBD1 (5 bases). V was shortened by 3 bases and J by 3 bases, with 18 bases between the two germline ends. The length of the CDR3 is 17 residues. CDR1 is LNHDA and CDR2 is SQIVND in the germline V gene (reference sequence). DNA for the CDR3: TGTGCCAGTAGTATCAACGCGAGAAGGGGATATGGAAACACCATATATTTT. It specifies CASSINARRGYGNTIYF.

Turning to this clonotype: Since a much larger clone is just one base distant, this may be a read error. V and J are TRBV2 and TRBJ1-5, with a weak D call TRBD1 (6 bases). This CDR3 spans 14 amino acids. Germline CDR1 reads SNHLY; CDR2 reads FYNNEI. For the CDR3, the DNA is TGTGCCAGCAGTGCTATGACAGGCAATCGGCCCCAGCATTTT. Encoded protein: CASSAMTGNRPQHF.

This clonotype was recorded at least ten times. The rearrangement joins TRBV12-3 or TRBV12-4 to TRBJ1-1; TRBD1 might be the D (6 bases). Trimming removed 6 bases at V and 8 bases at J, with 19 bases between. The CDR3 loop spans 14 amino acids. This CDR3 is CASRPNRDTQEAFF. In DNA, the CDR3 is TGTGCCAGCAGACCAAATCGGGACACCCAAGAAGCTTTCTTT.

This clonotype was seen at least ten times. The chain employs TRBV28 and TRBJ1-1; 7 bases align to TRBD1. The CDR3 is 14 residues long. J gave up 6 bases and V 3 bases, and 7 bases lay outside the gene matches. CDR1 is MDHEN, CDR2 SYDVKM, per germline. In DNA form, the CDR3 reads TGTGCCAGCAGTTTTGGTGCTCAGGGGGCTGAAGCTTTCTTT. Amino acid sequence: CASSFGAQGAEAFF.

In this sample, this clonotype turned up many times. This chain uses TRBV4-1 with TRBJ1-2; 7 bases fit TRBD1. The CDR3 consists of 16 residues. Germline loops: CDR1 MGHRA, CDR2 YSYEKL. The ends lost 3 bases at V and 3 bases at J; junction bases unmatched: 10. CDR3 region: CASSQLTGSPDYGYTF. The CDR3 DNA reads TGCGCCAGCAGCCAGTTGACAGGGAGTCCAGACTATGGCTACACCTTC.

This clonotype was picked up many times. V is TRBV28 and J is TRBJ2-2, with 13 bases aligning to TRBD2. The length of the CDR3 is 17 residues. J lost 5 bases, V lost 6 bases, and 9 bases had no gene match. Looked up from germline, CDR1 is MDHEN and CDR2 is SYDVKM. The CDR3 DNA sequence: TGTGCCAGCAGATCACCGGGACTAGCGGGATATACCGGGGAGCTGTTTTTT. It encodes CASRSPGLAGYTGELFF.

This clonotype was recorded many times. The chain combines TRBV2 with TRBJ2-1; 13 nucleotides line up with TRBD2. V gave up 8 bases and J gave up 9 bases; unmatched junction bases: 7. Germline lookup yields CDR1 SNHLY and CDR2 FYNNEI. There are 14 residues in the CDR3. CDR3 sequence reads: CASGGTSGTLEQFF. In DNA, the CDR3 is TGTGCCAGCGGGGGGACTAGCGGGACTCTTGAGCAGTTCTTC.

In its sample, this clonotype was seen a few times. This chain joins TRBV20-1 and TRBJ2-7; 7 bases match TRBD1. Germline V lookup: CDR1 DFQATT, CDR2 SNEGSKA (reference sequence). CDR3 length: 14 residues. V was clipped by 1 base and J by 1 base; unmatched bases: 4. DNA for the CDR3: TGCAGTGCTAGAGGGGACAGCGCTTCCTACGAGCAGTACTTC. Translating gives CSARGDSASYEQYF.

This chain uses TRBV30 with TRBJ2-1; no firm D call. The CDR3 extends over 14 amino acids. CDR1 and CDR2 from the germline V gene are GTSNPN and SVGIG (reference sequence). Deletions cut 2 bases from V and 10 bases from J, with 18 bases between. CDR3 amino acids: CAWSMWQASYEQFF. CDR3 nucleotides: TGTGCCTGGAGTATGTGGCAGGCCAGCTACGAGCAGTTCTTC.

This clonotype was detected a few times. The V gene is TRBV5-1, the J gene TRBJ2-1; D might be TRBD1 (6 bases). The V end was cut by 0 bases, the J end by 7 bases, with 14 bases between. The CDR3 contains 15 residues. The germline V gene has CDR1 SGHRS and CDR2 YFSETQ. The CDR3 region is CASSLGFGGGNEQFF. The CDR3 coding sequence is TGCGCCAGCAGCTTGGGGTTTGGGGGCGGGAATGAGCAGTTCTTC.

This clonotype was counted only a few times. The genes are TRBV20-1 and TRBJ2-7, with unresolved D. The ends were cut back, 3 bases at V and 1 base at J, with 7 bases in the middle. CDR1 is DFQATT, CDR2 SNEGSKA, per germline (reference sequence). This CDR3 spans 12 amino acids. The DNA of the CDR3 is TGCAGTGCTAGGGTGTCATCCTACGAGCAGTACTTC. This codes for CSARVSSYEQYF.

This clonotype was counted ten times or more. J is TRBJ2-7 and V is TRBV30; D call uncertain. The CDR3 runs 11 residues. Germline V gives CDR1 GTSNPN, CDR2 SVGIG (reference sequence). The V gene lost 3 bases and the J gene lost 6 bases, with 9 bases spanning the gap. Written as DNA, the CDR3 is TGTGCCTGGAGGACGTGGGGCGAGCAGTACTTC. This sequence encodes CAWRTWGEQYF.

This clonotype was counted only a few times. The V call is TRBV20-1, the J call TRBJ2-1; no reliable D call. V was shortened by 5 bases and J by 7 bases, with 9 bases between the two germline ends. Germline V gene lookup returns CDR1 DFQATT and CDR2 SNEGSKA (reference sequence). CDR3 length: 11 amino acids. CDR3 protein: CSAEYENEQFF. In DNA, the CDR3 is TGCAGTGCTGAATACGAGAATGAGCAGTTCTTC.

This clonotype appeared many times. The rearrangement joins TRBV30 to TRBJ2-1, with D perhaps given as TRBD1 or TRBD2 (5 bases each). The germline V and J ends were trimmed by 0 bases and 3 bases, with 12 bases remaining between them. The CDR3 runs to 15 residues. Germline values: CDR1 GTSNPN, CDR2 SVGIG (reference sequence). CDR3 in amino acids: CAWSVLGHRYNEQFF. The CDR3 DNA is TGTGCCTGGAGTGTACTAGGACATCGCTACAATGAGCAGTTCTTC.

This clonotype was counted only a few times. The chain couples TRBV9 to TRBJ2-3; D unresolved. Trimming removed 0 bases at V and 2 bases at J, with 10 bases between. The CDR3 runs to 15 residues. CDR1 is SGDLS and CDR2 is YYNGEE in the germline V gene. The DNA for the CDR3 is TGTGCCAGCAGCGTAGCCAACTCATTCACAGATACGCAGTATTTT. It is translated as CASSVANSFTDTQYF.

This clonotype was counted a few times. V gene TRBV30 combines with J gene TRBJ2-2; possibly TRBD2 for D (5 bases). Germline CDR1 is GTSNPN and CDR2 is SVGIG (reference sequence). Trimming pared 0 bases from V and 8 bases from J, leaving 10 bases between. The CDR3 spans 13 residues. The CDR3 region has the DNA TGTGCCTGGAGTGTGGTCAGCGGTGGGGAGCTGTTTTTT. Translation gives CAWSVVSGGELFF. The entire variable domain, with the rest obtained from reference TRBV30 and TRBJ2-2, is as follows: SQTIHQWPATLVQPVGSPLSLECTVEGTSNPNLYWYRQAAGRGLQLLFYSVGIGQISSEVPQNLSASRPQDRQFILSSKKLLLSDSGFYLCAWSVVSGGELFFGEGSRLTVL.